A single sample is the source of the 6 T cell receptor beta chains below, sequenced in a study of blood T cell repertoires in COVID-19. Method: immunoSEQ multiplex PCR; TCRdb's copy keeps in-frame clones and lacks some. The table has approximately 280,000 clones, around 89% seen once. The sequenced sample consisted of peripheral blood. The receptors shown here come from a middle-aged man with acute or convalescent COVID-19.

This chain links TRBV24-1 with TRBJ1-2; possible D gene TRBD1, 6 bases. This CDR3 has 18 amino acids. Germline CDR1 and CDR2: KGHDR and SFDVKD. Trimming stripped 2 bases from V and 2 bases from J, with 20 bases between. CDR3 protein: CATSDWGQGPLLNYGYTF. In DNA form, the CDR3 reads TGTGCCACCAGTGATTGGGGCCAGGGGCCGCTCCTGAACTATGGCTACACCTTC.

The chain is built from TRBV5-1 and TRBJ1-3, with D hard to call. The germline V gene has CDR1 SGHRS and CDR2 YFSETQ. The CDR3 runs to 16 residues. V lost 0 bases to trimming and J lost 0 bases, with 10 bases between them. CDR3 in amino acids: CASSLGLLSSGNTIYF. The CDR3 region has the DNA TGCGCCAGCAGCTTGGGACTCCTTTCCTCTGGAAACACCATATATTTT.

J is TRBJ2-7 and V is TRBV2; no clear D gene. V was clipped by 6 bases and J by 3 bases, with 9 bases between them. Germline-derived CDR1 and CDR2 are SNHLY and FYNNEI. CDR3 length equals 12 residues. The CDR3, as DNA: TGTGCCAGCAGCCTTGAGAACTACGAGCAGTACTTC. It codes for CASSLENYEQYF.

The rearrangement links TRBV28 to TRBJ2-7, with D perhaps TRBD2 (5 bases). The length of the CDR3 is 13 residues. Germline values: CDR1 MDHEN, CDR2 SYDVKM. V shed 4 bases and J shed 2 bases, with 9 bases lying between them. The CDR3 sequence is CASSSPRAYEQYF. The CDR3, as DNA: TGTGCCAGCAGTTCACCGAGGGCCTACGAGCAGTACTTC.

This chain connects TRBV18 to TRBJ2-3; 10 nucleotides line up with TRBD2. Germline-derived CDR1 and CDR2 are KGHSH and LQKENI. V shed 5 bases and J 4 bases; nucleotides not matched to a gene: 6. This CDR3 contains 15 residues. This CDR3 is CASSTLAGVPDTQYF. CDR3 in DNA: TGTGCCAGCTCAACCCTAGCGGGGGTGCCAGATACGCAGTATTTT.

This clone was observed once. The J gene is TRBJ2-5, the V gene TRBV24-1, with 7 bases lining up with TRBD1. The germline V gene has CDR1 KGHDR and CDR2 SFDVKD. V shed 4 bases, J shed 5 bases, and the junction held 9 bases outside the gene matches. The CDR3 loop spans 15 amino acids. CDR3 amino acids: CATSDPDRVDETQYF. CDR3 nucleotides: TGTGCCACCAGTGACCCTGACAGGGTCGACGAGACCCAGTACTTC.